The 29 T cell receptor beta chains reported below all come from one sample, sequenced in a study of T cell responses to AZD1222 COVID-19 vaccine. Profiled with immunoSEQ multiplex PCR; TCRdb holds only in-frame clones, not every one. The repertoire holds roughly 100,000 clones, with roughly 89% as singletons. This specimen consisted of peripheral blood, obtained 28 days after the second AZD1222 dose. These receptors were collected from an adult who received the AZD1222 COVID-19 vaccine.

The chain has TRBV10-3 and TRBJ1-1; perhaps TRBD1 as D (6 bases). Germline V gene lookup returns CDR1 ENHRY and CDR2 SYGVKD. The CDR3 has 13 amino acids. V was cut by 6 bases and J by 0 bases, with 8 bases left in between. The CDR3 region is CAIRDSMNTEAFF. The CDR3 DNA sequence: TGTGCCATCAGGGACAGCATGAACACTGAAGCTTTCTTT.

The V and J genes are TRBV11-2 and TRBJ1-2; 8 bases are a match to TRBD1. Germline V gives CDR1 SGHAT, CDR2 FQNNGV. Losses at the gene ends were 10 bases for V and 4 bases for J; bases not matched to a gene: 5. This CDR3 is built from 12 residues. In DNA, the CDR3 is TGTGCCACCTCCGACAGGGGCTATGGCTACACCTTC. As protein: CATSDRGYGYTF.

This chain links TRBV11-2 with TRBJ2-7; D not resolved. V gave up 4 bases and J gave up 1 base, with 14 bases separating them. The V gene's germline CDR1 is SGHAT and CDR2 FQNNGV. This CDR3 comprises 15 residues. CDR3 DNA sequence: TGTGCCAGCAGCTGGGGATCCACCTCATCCTACGAGCAGTACTTC. Translated, it gives CASSWGSTSSYEQYF.

A few counts support this clone. V usage is TRBV7-2 and J usage is TRBJ2-2; TRBD2 agrees at 8 bases. V shed 3 bases, J shed 4 bases, and the junction held 4 bases outside the gene matches. This CDR3 is 15 amino acids long. CDR1 is SGHTA, CDR2 FQGNSA, per germline. The CDR3 nucleotides read TGTGCCAGCAGCTTGAGCGGGAGTGTCACCGGGGAGCTGTTTTTT. Its protein is CASSLSGSVTGELFF.

This chain connects TRBV11-2 to TRBJ2-4, with D hard to call. CDR1 and CDR2 from the germline V gene are SGHAT and FQNNGV. V lost 5 bases, J lost 2 bases, and 1 base lay in between. The CDR3 sequence is 11 residues long. CDR3 loop: CASSPKNIQYF. CDR3 nucleotide sequence: TGTGCCAGCAGCCCCAAAAACATTCAGTACTTC. Using reference TRBV11-2 and TRBJ2-4 for the parts outside the CDR3, the full variable domain is EAGVAQSPRYKIIEKRQSVAFWCNPISGHATLYWYQQILGQGPKLLIQFQNNGVVDDSQLPKDRFSAERLKGVDSTLKIQPAKLEDSAVYLCASSPKNIQYFGAGTRLSVL.

The rearrangement links TRBV4-2 to TRBJ1-1, with D maybe TRBD1 (6 bases). The CDR3 covers 15 residues. Trimming stripped 2 bases from V and 3 bases from J, with 13 bases between. Germline V gives CDR1 LGHNA, CDR2 YNFKEQ. In nucleotides, the CDR3 is TGTGCCAGCAGCCAATCTGGGGGCAGCCACACTGAAGCTTTCTTT. Residues: CASSQSGGSHTEAFF.

The chain uses TRBV27 and TRBJ2-2; 14 nucleotides align to TRBD2. The CDR3 contains 19 residues. Germline-derived CDR1 and CDR2 are MNHEY and SMNVEV (reference sequence). Unmatched junction bases numbered 5, after V lost 1 base and J lost 1 base. CDR3 residues: CASSLLGLAGEGNTGELFF. The CDR3, as DNA: TGTGCCAGCAGTTTATTGGGACTAGCGGGAGAAGGGAACACCGGGGAGCTGTTTTTT.

The chain employs TRBV30 and TRBJ1-1; D remains unclear. Trimming pared 4 bases from V and 1 base from J, leaving 10 bases between. The germline V gene encodes CDR1 GTSNPN and CDR2 SVGIG (reference sequence). The CDR3 contains 13 residues. DNA of the CDR3: TGTGCCTGGAAAGTCTCGGGGAACACTGAAGCTTTCTTT. This sequence encodes CAWKVSGNTEAFF. The whole variable domain, remainder taken from reference TRBV30 and TRBJ1-1, is SQTIHQWPATLVQPVGSPLSLECTVEGTSNPNLYWYRQAAGRGLQLLFYSVGIGQISSEVPQNLSASRPQDRQFILSSKKLLLSDSGFYLCAWKVSGNTEAFFGQGTRLTVV.

This CDR3 is CASRYGTSGRNNEQYF. CDR3 in DNA: TGTGCCAGCAGGTACGGGACTAGCGGGAGGAATAACGAGCAGTACTTC. The chain carries TRBV7-3 and TRBJ2-7; 15 bases are a match to TRBD2. V shed 6 bases, J shed 5 bases, and the junction held 8 bases outside the gene matches. This CDR3 has 16 amino acids. The germline V gene encodes CDR1 SGHTA and CDR2 FQGTGA.

This clone was seen more than once but under ten times. The chain joins TRBV7-9 to TRBJ2-5; possible D gene TRBD1, 5 bases. The CDR3 is made up of 13 amino acids. The germline V gene has CDR1 SEHNR and CDR2 FQNEAQ (reference sequence). The ends were cut back, 5 bases at V and 0 bases at J, with 7 bases in the middle. In nucleotides, the CDR3 is TGTGCCAGCAGCCGACAGTACCAAGAGACCCAGTACTTC. This translates into CASSRQYQETQYF. The variable domain in full, completed from reference TRBV7-9 and TRBJ2-5, reads DTGVSQNPRHKITKRGQNVTFRCDPISEHNRLYWYRQTLGQGPEFLTYFQNEAQLEKSRLLSDRFSAERPKGSFSTLEIQRTEQGDSAMYLCASSRQYQETQYFGPGTRLLVL.

This chain connects TRBV7-2 to TRBJ2-7, with D perhaps being TRBD1 or TRBD2 (5 bases each). Germline V CDR1 and CDR2: SGHTA, FQGNSA. Trimming cost V 4 bases and J 7 bases, with 11 bases left between them. CDR3 length: 12 amino acids. The CDR3, as DNA: TGTGCCAGCAGCTCGTATTGGGGGGAGCAGTACTTC. This sequence encodes CASSSYWGEQYF.

Details on this clone: Relative to the germline gene, one junction end is altered; a read error may explain this. The V and J genes are TRBV28 and TRBJ1-3; no clear D. The germline V gene encodes CDR1 MDHEN and CDR2 SYDVKM. The CDR3 totals 16 residues. This CDR3 reads CASGLSITFAGNTIYF. For the CDR3, the DNA is TGTGCCAGCGGTTTGTCGATCACCTTTGCTGGAAACACCATATATTTT.

The table lists this clone with a count of one. The rearrangement uses TRBV7-3 and TRBJ1-2; D perhaps matches TRBD1 (5 bases). This CDR3 contains 13 residues. In germline, CDR1 is SGHTA, CDR2 FQGTGA. Trimming took off 2 bases at V and 5 bases at J, with 9 bases between the two ends. The CDR3 nucleotides are TGTGCCAGCAGCTTACAGGGAACGTATGGCTACACCTTC. Its protein product is CASSLQGTYGYTF. Full variable domain (missing parts from reference TRBV7-3 and TRBJ1-2): GAGVSQTPSNKVTEKGKYVELRCDPISGHTALYWYRQSLGQGPEFLIYFQGTGAADDSGLPNDRFFAVRPEGSVSTLKIQRTERGDSAVYLCASSLQGTYGYTFGSGTRLTVV.

The chain links TRBV5-1 to TRBJ2-4; 7 bases fit TRBD1. V trimming: 4 bases; J trimming: 5 bases; junction bases outside the gene matches: 6. The CDR3 is 14 residues long. The germline V gene has CDR1 SGHRS and CDR2 YFSETQ. CDR3 nucleotide sequence: TGCGCCAGCAGCGCCGGGACAGTGGAAAACATTCAGTACTTC. Translating it yields CASSAGTVENIQYF.

This clone was counted once. This chain uses TRBV11-1 with TRBJ2-7; perhaps TRBD2 as D (5 bases). The CDR3 has 14 amino acids. V gave up 5 bases and J gave up 3 bases, with 14 bases separating them. Germline loops: CDR1 SGHAT, CDR2 FQDESV (reference sequence). CDR3 loop: CASSEGLQSYEQYF. In nucleotides, the CDR3 is TGTGCCAGCAGCGAGGGTTTACAGAGCTACGAGCAGTACTTC.

V and J are TRBV3-1 (or the pseudogene TRBV3-2) and TRBJ2-5, with D unresolved. The germline CDR1 and CDR2 sequences are LGHDT and YNNKEL (reference sequence). There are 12 residues in the CDR3. Trimming took 7 bases from V and 4 from J, leaving 10 bases between them. The CDR3 region has the DNA TGTGCCAGCAATCGCCTGGGAGAGACCCAGTACTTC. It codes for CASNRLGETQYF.

J is TRBJ2-5 and V is TRBV11-3; TRBD1 or TRBD2 may be the D gene (5 bases each). CDR3 length equals 15 residues. Looked up from germline, CDR1 is SGHNT and CDR2 is YENEEA. Between the trimmed V and J ends, which lost 1 base and 1 base, there was a span of 10 bases. This CDR3 reads CASSLAGTLQETQYF. In nucleotides, the CDR3 is TGTGCCAGCAGCTTAGCCGGGACGCTCCAAGAGACCCAGTACTTC.

V usage is TRBV19 and J usage is TRBJ2-1; D is undetermined. With 10 bases removed from V and 8 bases from J, the gap between germline ends came to 18 bases. The CDR3 has 13 residues. Germline loops: CDR1 LNHDA, CDR2 SQIVND (reference sequence). For the CDR3, the DNA is TGTGCCACGTCCATAACCGGTATTGATGAGCAGTTCTTC. Its translation: CATSITGIDEQFF.

The rearrangement uses TRBV15 and TRBJ2-7; possible D gene TRBD1, 6 bases. The CDR3 length is 13 residues. Between the trimmed V and J ends, which lost 8 bases and 4 bases, there was a span of 15 bases. From germline, CDR1 is LNHNV and CDR2 YYDKDF (reference sequence). The CDR3 loop is CATAGTTPYEQYF. In nucleotides, the CDR3 is TGTGCCACCGCCGGGACAACGCCGTACGAGCAGTACTTC.

The V and J genes are TRBV10-1 and TRBJ2-7, with D maybe TRBD2 (6 bases). Germline V CDR1 and CDR2: WNHNN, SYGVQD (reference sequence). V lost 5 bases, J lost 5 bases, and 13 bases lay in between. The CDR3 length is 13 residues. CDR3 sequence reads: CASSRAGGDEQYF. CDR3 nucleotide sequence: TGCGCCAGCAGTCGGGCCGGGGGAGACGAGCAGTACTTC.

V is TRBV28 and J is TRBJ1-2; 9 nucleotides agree with TRBD1. Germline V gene sequence: CDR1 MDHEN, CDR2 SYDVKM. V lost 7 bases and J lost 8; bases outside the gene matches: 11. CDR3 length: 14 amino acids. The CDR3 DNA follows: TGTGCCAGCAAGCCGGGACAGGGCTCCTTAGGCTACACCTTC. Its translation: CASKPGQGSLGYTF.

The chain joins TRBV4-1 to TRBJ1-3; D possibly corresponds to TRBD1 (5 bases). This CDR3 is 15 amino acids long. V was trimmed by 4 bases and J by 0 bases, leaving 10 bases between them. Germline assignment: CDR1 MGHRA and CDR2 YSYEKL. CDR3: CASSPGGSSGNTIYF. In nucleotides, the CDR3 is TGCGCCAGCAGCCCGGGGGGATCCTCTGGAAACACCATATATTTT.

The CDR3 sequence: CASSLGGGSSYEQYF. As DNA, the CDR3 is TGTGCCAGCAGCTTAGGGGGCGGGAGCTCCTACGAGCAGTACTTC. The rearrangement links TRBV11-2 to TRBJ2-7; 7 nucleotides align to TRBD2. Germline-derived CDR1 and CDR2 are SGHAT and FQNNGV. The V and J ends lost 1 base and 0 bases, in that order; junction bases with no gene match: 3. The CDR3 loop spans 15 amino acids.

CDR3 in DNA: TGTGCCAGCAGTTTGACGGGGGCACAGGTTAACTATGGCTACACCTTC. Amino acids: CASSLTGAQVNYGYTF. The chain joins TRBV28 to TRBJ1-2, with D maybe TRBD1 (6 bases). Looked up from germline, CDR1 is MDHEN and CDR2 is SYDVKM. Between the trimmed V and J ends, which lost 3 bases and 1 base, there was a span of 15 bases. CDR3 length: 16 amino acids.

The rearrangement joins TRBV7-9 to TRBJ1-3; D call uncertain. V was trimmed by 11 bases and J by 0 bases, leaving 20 bases between them. The CDR3 runs 16 residues. Per germline, CDR1 SEHNR and CDR2 FQNEAQ (reference sequence). Written as DNA, the CDR3 is TGTGCCTCCCCGGAGGCCGACTTTAGCTCTGGAAACACCATATATTTT. Encoded protein: CASPEADFSSGNTIYF.

The V gene is TRBV5-1, the J gene TRBJ2-1; TRBD2 agrees at 10 bases. Losses at the gene ends were 4 bases for V and 3 bases for J; bases not matched to a gene: 4. CDR1 is SGHRS, CDR2 YFSETQ, per germline. The CDR3 is 15 residues long. CDR3 in amino acids: CASSPPSGSYNEQFF. CDR3 nucleotide sequence: TGCGCCAGCAGCCCCCCTAGCGGGAGCTACAATGAGCAGTTCTTC. The whole variable domain, remainder taken from reference TRBV5-1 and TRBJ2-1, is KAGVTQTPRYLIKTRGQQVTLSCSPISGHRSVSWYQQTPGQGLQFLFEYFSETQRNKGNFPGRFSGRQFSNSRSEMNVSTLELGDSALYLCASSPPSGSYNEQFFGPGTRLTVL.

There are a few counts of this clone. J is TRBJ1-3 and V is TRBV7-9; D call uncertain. The CDR3 totals 14 residues. CDR1 SEHNR and CDR2 FQNEAQ come from the germline V gene (reference sequence). The germline V and J ends were trimmed by 8 bases and 4 bases, with 15 bases remaining between them. CDR3 nucleotide sequence: TGTGCCAGCCTCGCCCAGGCGGGCGGAAACACCATATATTTT. Residues: CASLAQAGGNTIYF.

This clone was seen a single time. V and J are TRBV7-6 and TRBJ2-7, with 8 bases matching TRBD2. Germline values: CDR1 SGHVS, CDR2 FNYEAQ. Losses at the gene ends were 4 bases for V and 5 bases for J; bases not matched to a gene: 4. The CDR3 has 13 amino acids. In nucleotides, the CDR3 is TGTGCCAGCAGCTCGGGACTAGTAAACGAGCAGTACTTC. The encoded protein is CASSSGLVNEQYF.

The chain links TRBV9 to TRBJ2-1; D is perhaps TRBD2 (6 bases). The CDR3 extends over 15 amino acids. Trimming removed 3 bases at V and 6 bases at J, with 16 bases between. Germline V gene data show CDR1 as SGDLS and CDR2 as YYNGEE. CDR3 in DNA: TGTGCCAGCAGCGAGGGCGGGATTACCTCCAATGAGCAGTTCTTC. This codes for CASSEGGITSNEQFF.